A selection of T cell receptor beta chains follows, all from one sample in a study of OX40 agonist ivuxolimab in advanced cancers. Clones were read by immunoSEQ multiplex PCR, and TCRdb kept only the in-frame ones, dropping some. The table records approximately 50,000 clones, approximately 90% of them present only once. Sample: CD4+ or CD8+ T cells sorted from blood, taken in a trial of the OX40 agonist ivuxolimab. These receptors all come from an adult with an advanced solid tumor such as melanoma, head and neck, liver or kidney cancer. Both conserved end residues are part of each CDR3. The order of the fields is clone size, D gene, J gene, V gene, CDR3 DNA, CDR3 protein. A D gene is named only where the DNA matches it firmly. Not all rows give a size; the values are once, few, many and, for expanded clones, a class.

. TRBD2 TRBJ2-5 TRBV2 TGTGCCAGCAGTGACGAGCGGGAGCAGTACTTC CASSDEREQYF
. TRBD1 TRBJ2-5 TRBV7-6 TGTGCCAGCAGCTTAGCGGGGACAGGGGTGGGAGAGACCCAGTACTTC CASSLAGTGVGETQYF
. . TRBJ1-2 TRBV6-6 TGTGCCAGCAGCAACCTGGGGGGATTCTATGGCTACACCTTC CASSNLGGFYGYTF
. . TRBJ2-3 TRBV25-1 TGTGCCAGCAGTGCCCTCGGAGCCCAGCTGGTTGATACGCAGTATTTT CASSALGAQLVDTQYF
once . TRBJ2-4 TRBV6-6 TGTGCCAGCAGCCTCGGCGCCGGGAGGGACAGCATTCAGTACTTC CASSLGAGRDSIQYF
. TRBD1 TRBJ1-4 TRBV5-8 TGTGCCAGCAGCCAAGGGACAGCCATTAATGAAAAACTGTTTTTT CASSQGTAINEKLFF
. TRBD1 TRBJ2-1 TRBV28 TGTGCCAGCAGTTTACCCGGGACAGGTTACAATGAGCAGTTCTTC CASSLPGTGYNEQFF
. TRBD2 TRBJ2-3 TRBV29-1 TGCAGCGTTGGGGGACTAGCGGCCCGCACAGATACGCAGTATTTT CSVGGLAARTDTQYF
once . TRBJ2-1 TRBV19 TGTGCCAGTAGTATCATGGTGGGGGCGCAGAATGAGCAGTTCTTC CASSIMVGAQNEQFF
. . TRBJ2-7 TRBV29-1 TGCAGCGTTACTCTCGGTGGGGGGAACGAGCAGTACTTC CSVTLGGGNEQYF
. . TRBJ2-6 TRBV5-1 TGCGCCAGCAGCTTCTGGGTGCAGGGAGCGGGCTCTGGGGCCAACGTCCTGACTTTC CASSFWVQGAGSGANVLTF
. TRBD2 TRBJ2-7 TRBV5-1 TGCGCCAGCAGCTCCGGACTAGCGGGAGGGATTGAGCAGTACTTC CASSSGLAGGIEQYF
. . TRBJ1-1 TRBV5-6 TGTGCCAGCAGCTTCAAGGTGGACACTGAAGCTTTCTTT CASSFKVDTEAFF
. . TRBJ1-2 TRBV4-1 TGCGCCAGCAGCCAAGCCCAGAACTATGGCTACACCTTC CASSQAQNYGYTF
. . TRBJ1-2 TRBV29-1 TGCAGCGCCCGATTAGCCGGTCATGGCTACACCTTC CSARLAGHGYTF
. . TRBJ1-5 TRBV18 TGTGCCAGCTCACCTATTCGCGAACAGCCCCAGCATTTT CASSPIREQPQHF
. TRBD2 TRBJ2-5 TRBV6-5 TGTGCCAGCAGTTACGCCGCGGGAGGAGAGACCCAGTACTTC CASSYAAGGETQYF
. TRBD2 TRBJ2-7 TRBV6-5 TGTGCCAGCAGTTACTCTAGCGGGAGCCACGAGCAGTACTTC CASSYSSGSHEQYF
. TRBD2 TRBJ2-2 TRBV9 TGTGCCAGCAGCGCCCGACCGGGACTAGGCGGCGGGGAGCTGTTTTTT CASSARPGLGGGELFF
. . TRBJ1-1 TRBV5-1 TGCGCCAGCAGCCTGTTCGTAGGGACACAGAACACTGAAGCTTTCTTT CASSLFVGTQNTEAFF
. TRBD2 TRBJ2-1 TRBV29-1 TGCAGCGCGGGACTACGCTACAATGAGCAGTTCTTC CSAGLRYNEQFF
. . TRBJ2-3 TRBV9 TGTGCCAGCAGCGCGACTTTACAGGGATTAACAGATACGCAGTATTTT CASSATLQGLTDTQYF
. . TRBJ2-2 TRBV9 TGTGCCAGCAGCGTAGATGTTGGCACCGGGGAGCTGTTTTTT CASSVDVGTGELFF
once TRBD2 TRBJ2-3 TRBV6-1 TGTGCCAGCAGTGGCAGCGGGAGTGTCACAGATACGCAGTATTTT CASSGSGSVTDTQYF
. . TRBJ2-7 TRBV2 TGTGCCAGCAGCCGATCTCGGGGCGGGGACGGGAACGAGCAGTACTTC CASSRSRGGDGNEQYF
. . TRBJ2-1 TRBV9 TGTGCCAGCAGCGTAGCTGGACTCCCCTACAATGAGCAGTTCTTC CASSVAGLPYNEQFF
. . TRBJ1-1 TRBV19 TGTGCCAGTAGTATTCTGGGCGCCACTGAAGCTTTCTTT CASSILGATEAFF
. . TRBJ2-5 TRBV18 TGTGCCAGCTCACCCAACAGGGATCAGGGGACCCAGTACTTC CASSPNRDQGTQYF
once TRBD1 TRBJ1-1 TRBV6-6 TGTGCCAGCAGTTATGGGGCAGGGGGCGGGTTTGGTGAAGCTTTCTTT CASSYGAGGGFGEAFF
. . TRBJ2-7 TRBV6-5 TGTGCCAGCAGTCTAGGACGGAAATTAGGCGAGCAGTACTTC CASSLGRKLGEQYF
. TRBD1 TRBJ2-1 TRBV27 TGTGCCAGCAGTAGACAGGGGGCTTATGAGCAGTTCTTC CASSRQGAYEQFF
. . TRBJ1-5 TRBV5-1 TGCGCCAGCAGCGAGGGACTTCAGAGGGGGCAGCCCCAGCATTTT CASSEGLQRGQPQHF
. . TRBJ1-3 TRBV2 TGTGCCAGCAGGAGAACAGCTGAATCTGGAAACACCATATATTTT CASRRTAESGNTIYF
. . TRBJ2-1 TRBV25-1 TGTGCCAGCAGTGACCGATGGCGACCCTACAATGAGCAGTTCTTC CASSDRWRPYNEQFF
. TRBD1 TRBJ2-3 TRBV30 TGTGCCTGGAACCGGGACAGGGGCACAGATACGCAGTATTTT CAWNRDRGTDTQYF
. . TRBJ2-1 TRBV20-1 TGCAGTGCTGGGAGGCAGGGTAGGCAGTTCTTC CSAGRQGRQFF
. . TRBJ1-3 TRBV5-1 TGCGCCAGCAGCTTGTGGGATCCCCACTCTGGAAACACCATATATTTT CASSLWDPHSGNTIYF
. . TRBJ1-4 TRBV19 TGTGCCAGCCATGACTCAAATAATGAAAAACTGTTTTTT CASHDSNNEKLFF
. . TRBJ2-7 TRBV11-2 TGTGCCAGCAGCTTTTTAGCAGGGCGGGGCGAGCAGTACTTC CASSFLAGRGEQYF
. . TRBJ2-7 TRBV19 TGTGCCAGTAGCTCAACAGCGGACGGTCACGAGCAGTACTTC CASSSTADGHEQYF
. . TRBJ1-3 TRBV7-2 TGTGCCAGCAGCACCGGGCCCTTTGAAAACACCATATATTTT CASSTGPFENTIYF
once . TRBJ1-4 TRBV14 TGTGCCAGCAGCCAAGATTTGGCCGGTGCAACTAATGAAAAACTGTTTTTT CASSQDLAGATNEKLFF
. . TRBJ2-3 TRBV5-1 TGCGCCAGCAGCCGATACAGAGATACGCAGTATTTT CASSRYRDTQYF
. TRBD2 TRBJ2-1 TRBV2 TGTGCCAGCAGTGGGACTAGCAGATACAATGAGCAGTTCTTC CASSGTSRYNEQFF
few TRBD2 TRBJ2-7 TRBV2 TGTGCCAGCAAAACTAGCGGGAGTTGGTCCTACGAGCAGTACTTC CASKTSGSWSYEQYF